These 32 T cell receptor beta chains were all obtained from the same sample, sequenced in a study of shared clonotypes between healthy human individuals. Sequencing was performed with immunoSEQ multiplex PCR; in TCRdb, only in-frame clones are kept and a portion is missing. The sample lists about 2.4 million clones, more than 85% occurring once. Sequencing was done on a sample of naive CD4+ T cells from PBMCs. Subset: CD45RA+ positively selected. The receptors derive from a man younger than 35 in good health. Some clones in this sample may be carry-over from other donors' samples.

CDR3 region: CASSSGPPVYYGYTF. The CDR3 DNA reads as TGTGCCAGCAGCTCCGGCCCCCCAGTTTACTATGGCTACACCTTC. The chain has TRBV7-2 and TRBJ1-2; no firm D call. CDR1 is SGHTA and CDR2 is FQGNSA in the germline V gene. The length of the CDR3 is 15 residues. Trimming stripped 4 bases from V and 3 bases from J, with 15 bases between. Complete variable domain (other parts from reference TRBV7-2 and TRBJ1-2): GAGVSQSPSNKVTEKGKDVELRCDPISGHTALYWYRQSLGQGLEFLIYFQGNSAPDKSGLPSDRFSAERTGGSVSTLTIQRTQQEDSAVYLCASSSGPPVYYGYTFGSGTRLTVV.

The chain recombines TRBV6-5 with TRBJ2-1; the match to TRBD2 covers 8 bases. Germline V gene lookup returns CDR1 MNHEY and CDR2 SVGAGI. With V trimmed by 0 bases and J by 3 bases, 1 base remained unmatched. This CDR3 is built from 15 residues. The CDR3 is CASSYSAGGYNEQFF. The DNA for the CDR3 is TGTGCCAGCAGTTACTCGGCGGGAGGCTACAATGAGCAGTTCTTC.

V gene TRBV7-8 combines with J gene TRBJ2-5; D not certain. The V gene's germline CDR1 is SGHVS and CDR2 FQNEAQ. The CDR3 loop spans 16 amino acids. V gave up 3 bases and J gave up 3 bases, with 17 bases separating them. The CDR3 nucleotides read TGTGCCAGCAGCTTCCCGTTGGACGGTAGAAAAGAGACCCAGTACTTC. Translation: CASSFPLDGRKETQYF.

The table lists this clone with a count of one. The gene calls are TRBV18 and TRBJ2-7, with 10 bases matching TRBD1. The CDR3 sequence is 14 residues long. The germline CDR1 and CDR2 sequences are KGHSH and LQKENI. V was pared by 5 bases and J by 1 base, with 2 bases of the junction left unmatched. CDR3 DNA sequence: TGTGCCAGCTCAGGACAGGGGGGGTCCTACGAGCAGTACTTC. Encoded protein: CASSGQGGSYEQYF.

This clone was detected only once. The genes are TRBV7-9 and TRBJ2-3, with TRBD1 as a possible D gene (5 bases). The CDR3 has 17 amino acids. CDR1 is SEHNR and CDR2 is FQNEAQ in the germline V gene (reference sequence). Trimming shortened V by 6 bases and J by 2 bases, and 21 bases separated the two germline ends. Written as DNA, the CDR3 is TGTGCCAGCAGACCACGGCCCCCAGGCAGGGACACAGATACGCAGTATTTT. Protein: CASRPRPPGRDTDTQYF.

The genes are TRBV10-3 and TRBJ2-2; a possible D gene is TRBD1 (6 bases). CDR1 and CDR2 from the germline V gene are ENHRY and SYGVKD. The CDR3 is 13 residues long. Trimming took off 0 bases at V and 7 bases at J, with 6 bases between the two ends. CDR3 residues: CAISESGGGELFF. In DNA, the CDR3 is TGTGCCATCAGTGAGTCAGGGGGCGGGGAGCTGTTTTTT.

With respect to this clone: Within the sample, other DNA sequences also encode this same CDR3. V is TRBV6-1 and J is TRBJ2-3; D remains unclear. In germline, CDR1 is MNHNS, CDR2 SASEGT. This CDR3 comprises 14 residues. The ends were cut back, 3 bases at V and 0 bases at J, with 7 bases in the middle. This CDR3 is CASSDGGSTDTQYF. In DNA form, the CDR3 reads TGTGCCAGCAGTGACGGCGGAAGCACAGATACGCAGTATTTT.

The gene calls are TRBV28 and TRBJ2-3; D is perhaps TRBD1 or TRBD2 (5 bases each). This CDR3 has 14 residues. Trimming left V 4 bases short and J 7 bases short, with 15 bases between. Per germline, CDR1 MDHEN and CDR2 SYDVKM. The CDR3, as DNA: TGTGCCAGCAGTTCCTCCCGGGACGGTAATACGCAGTATTTT. Protein sequence: CASSSSRDGNTQYF.

The CDR3 protein is CASSPGLLAGANEQFF. The CDR3 region has the DNA TGTGCCAGCTCACCAGGTCTACTAGCGGGAGCCAATGAGCAGTTCTTC. V gene TRBV18 combines with J gene TRBJ2-1, with 11 bases aligning to TRBD2. CDR1 is KGHSH, CDR2 LQKENI, per germline. The CDR3 has 16 residues. Germline trimming cut 2 bases from V and 6 bases from J; bases unmatched to any gene: 6.

This chain joins TRBV30 and TRBJ1-1; no reliable D call. V was shortened by 2 bases and J by 2 bases, with 21 bases between the two germline ends. Per the germline V gene, CDR1 is GTSNPN and CDR2 is SVGIG (reference sequence). This CDR3 is 17 amino acids long. The CDR3 loop reads CAWSIPLWKGINTEAFF. DNA of the CDR3: TGTGCCTGGAGTATCCCCCTGTGGAAGGGCATCAACACTGAAGCTTTCTTT.

This clone showed up just once. The chain has TRBV6-1 and TRBJ2-6, with no clear D. Trimming left V 4 bases short and J 2 bases short, with 9 bases between. The CDR3 spans 15 residues. The germline V gene encodes CDR1 MNHNS and CDR2 SASEGT. The CDR3 region has the DNA TGTGCCAGCAGTGTTGAGACCGCTGGGGCCAACGTCCTGACTTTC. This sequence encodes CASSVETAGANVLTF.

This clone was seen only once. This chain connects TRBV28 to TRBJ2-7; 9 bases align to TRBD1. This CDR3 region has 15 residues. V lost 5 bases and J lost 5; bases outside the gene matches: 10. Germline CDR1 is MDHEN and CDR2 is SYDVKM. The CDR3 region is CASSLAGTGYHEQYF. The DNA of the CDR3 is TGTGCCAGCAGTCTAGCCGGGACAGGGTATCACGAGCAGTACTTC.

The chain joins TRBV7-2 to TRBJ1-2; TRBD1 agrees at 9 bases. CDR1 SGHTA and CDR2 FQGNSA come from the germline V gene. The CDR3 totals 18 residues. V was clipped by 4 bases and J by 1 base; unmatched bases: 13. CDR3 sequence (DNA): TGTGCCAGCAGCTCACGCATGGGACAGGGTATTGGTAACTATGGCTACACCTTC. Amino acid sequence: CASSSRMGQGIGNYGYTF.

The CDR3 protein is CASGHLYEQYF. CDR3 DNA sequence: TGTGCCAGCGGACATCTTTACGAGCAGTACTTC. The chain joins TRBV6-1 to TRBJ2-7; D is perhaps TRBD1 (5 bases). Germline V gives CDR1 MNHNS, CDR2 SASEGT. CDR3 length: 11 residues. Trimming took off 8 bases at V and 4 bases at J, with 9 bases between the two ends.

In its sample, this clone was seen a few times. The rearrangement uses TRBV30 and TRBJ2-3; TRBD2 agrees at 9 bases. Germline trimming cut 2 bases from V and 5 bases from J; bases unmatched to any gene: 8. Germline V gene lookup returns CDR1 GTSNPN and CDR2 SVGIG (reference sequence). The CDR3 contains 15 residues. The CDR3 sequence: CAWSRAGGPGDTQYF. DNA of the CDR3: TGTGCCTGGAGTAGGGCGGGAGGGCCAGGAGATACGCAGTATTTT.

V usage is TRBV6-5 and J usage is TRBJ2-1; the match to TRBD2 covers 12 bases. The junction had 4 bases not matched to a gene; V was cut back by 6 bases and J by 7 bases. Germline V gene data show CDR1 as MNHEY and CDR2 as SVGAGI. The CDR3 contains 14 residues. The CDR3 DNA follows: TGTGCCAGCAGGACTAGCGGGAGTGGTAATGAGCAGTTCTTC. It codes for CASRTSGSGNEQFF.

The chain uses TRBV28 and TRBJ1-1; TRBD1 matches at 8 bases. This CDR3 contains 17 residues. CDR1 and CDR2 from the germline V gene are MDHEN and SYDVKM. V dropped 5 bases and J dropped 0; count of bases not matched to a gene: 11. The CDR3 DNA reads as TGTGCCAGCAGTCCCTACCGGACAGGGTTCATGAACACTGAAGCTTTCTTT. Amino acid sequence: CASSPYRTGFMNTEAFF.

The J gene is TRBJ2-1, the V gene TRBV11-3; 9 positions match TRBD1. CDR3 length equals 13 residues. Germline V gene data show CDR1 as SGHNT and CDR2 as YENEEA. V was pared by 5 bases and J by 6 bases, with 2 bases of the junction left unmatched. CDR3 sequence reads: CASSQTGGNEQFF. The CDR3 DNA follows: TGTGCCAGCAGCCAGACAGGGGGCAATGAGCAGTTCTTC.

This chain joins TRBV2 and TRBJ2-3; D is perhaps TRBD2 (6 bases). Germline-derived CDR1 and CDR2 are SNHLY and FYNNEI. V lost 4 bases, J lost 2 bases, and 10 bases lay in between. The CDR3 length is 14 residues. This CDR3 is CASSGGTPTDTQYF. The CDR3 DNA is TGTGCCAGCAGTGGCGGGACCCCCACAGATACGCAGTATTTT. Together with reference TRBV2 and TRBJ2-3, the CDR3 gives the full variable domain: EPEVTQTPSHQVTQMGQEVILRCVPISNHLYFYWYRQILGQKVEFLVSFYNNEISEKSEIFDDQFSVERPDGSNFTLKIRSTKLEDSAMYFCASSGGTPTDTQYFGPGTRLTVL.

This chain joins TRBV7-8 and TRBJ1-5; tentative D call: TRBD1 (6 bases). V shed 1 base and J shed 5 bases, with 15 bases lying between them. Germline assignment: CDR1 SGHVS and CDR2 FQNEAQ. The CDR3 spans 16 residues. CDR3 amino acids: CASSLGSAGADQPQHF. The CDR3 bases are TGTGCCAGCAGCTTAGGGTCGGCAGGGGCGGATCAGCCCCAGCATTTT. Full variable domain (missing parts from reference TRBV7-8 and TRBJ1-5): GAGVSQSPRYKVAKRGQDVALRCDPISGHVSLFWYQQALGQGPEFLTYFQNEAQLDKSGLPSDRFFAERPEGSVSTLKIQRTQQEDSAVYLCASSLGSAGADQPQHFGDGTRLSIL.

The chain employs TRBV6-6 and TRBJ1-1, with a weak D call TRBD1 (6 bases). V gave up 3 bases and J gave up 5 bases, with 13 bases separating them. The CDR3 is 14 amino acids. Germline assignment: CDR1 MNHNY and CDR2 SVGAGI (reference sequence). The CDR3 loop is CASSYGGRETEAFF. The CDR3 nucleotides read TGTGCCAGCAGTTATGGGGGGCGAGAGACTGAAGCTTTCTTT.

V usage is TRBV6-6 and J usage is TRBJ1-1; D call uncertain. CDR1 is MNHNY and CDR2 is SVGAGI in the germline V gene (reference sequence). V was pared by 6 bases and J by 4 bases, with 9 bases between. This CDR3 comprises 12 residues. CDR3 in amino acids: CASRDGFTEAFF. For the CDR3, the DNA is TGTGCCAGCAGAGACGGGTTCACTGAAGCTTTCTTT.

The rearrangement joins TRBV6-6 to TRBJ2-7; 9 bases are shared with TRBD1. V lost 7 bases to trimming and J lost 4 bases; unmatched junction nucleotides: 8. From germline, CDR1 is MNHNY and CDR2 SVGAGI (reference sequence). This CDR3 is built from 14 residues. This chain's CDR3 is CASTQTGGEYEQYF. The CDR3 DNA follows: TGTGCCAGCACTCAAACAGGGGGCGAGTACGAGCAGTACTTC.

The chain is built from TRBV5-1 and TRBJ2-7; no reliable D call. The CDR3 runs 12 residues. The germline V gene encodes CDR1 SGHRS and CDR2 YFSETQ. V was pared by 5 bases and J by 5 bases, with 11 bases between. CDR3 sequence (DNA): TGCGCCAGCAGTTCCGTCCGGGACGAGCAGTACTTC. This encodes CASSSVRDEQYF.

V is TRBV6-6 and J is TRBJ2-3; D unresolved. Trimming pared 6 bases from V and 7 bases from J, leaving 17 bases between. Germline V gene lookup returns CDR1 MNHNY and CDR2 SVGAGI (reference sequence). CDR3 length equals 14 residues. CDR3 nucleotide sequence: TGTGCCAGCAGGGCCCCAACTCGAGAACATACGCAGTATTTT. Its translation is CASRAPTREHTQYF.

The chain links TRBV6-5 to TRBJ1-2, with TRBD1 as a possible D gene (5 bases). This CDR3 has 13 amino acids. Germline loops: CDR1 MNHEY, CDR2 SVGAGI. V lost 2 bases, J lost 6 bases, and 10 bases lay in between. The chain's CDR3 is CASSYNQGDGYTF. The CDR3 DNA reads as TGTGCCAGCAGTTACAATCAGGGTGATGGCTACACCTTC.

The chain is built from TRBV5-4 and TRBJ2-3, with D hard to call. Trimming took 4 bases from V and 1 from J, leaving 7 bases between them. Germline V lookup: CDR1 SGHNT, CDR2 YYREEE (reference sequence). The CDR3 contains 13 residues. In nucleotides, the CDR3 is TGTGCCAGCAGCCGGACCGGCACAGATACGCAGTATTTT. This encodes CASSRTGTDTQYF.

The rearrangement uses TRBV2 and TRBJ1-1; no clear D gene. The germline V gene has CDR1 SNHLY and CDR2 FYNNEI. The CDR3 has 11 amino acids. In nucleotides, the CDR3 is TGTGCTTCCCTGATGAACACTGAAGCTTTCTTT. Translation gives CASLMNTEAFF.

The chain links TRBV10-3 to TRBJ2-3, with TRBD2 matching 15 bases. Losses at the gene ends were 6 bases for V and 2 bases for J; bases not matched to a gene: 12. Germline CDR1 is ENHRY and CDR2 is SYGVKD. The CDR3 contains 19 residues. CDR3 residues: CAIRLGLAGGQVPTDTQYF. The CDR3, as DNA: TGTGCCATCAGATTGGGACTAGCGGGAGGCCAAGTTCCCACAGATACGCAGTATTTT.

In DNA, the CDR3 is TGTGCCAGTAGCCGCGCAGGGGGCGCAGGAGGGGCCCAGTACTTC. Its translation: CASSRAGGAGGAQYF. This chain uses TRBV19 with TRBJ2-5; 8 bases align to TRBD1. V trimming: 6 bases; J trimming: 9 bases; junction bases outside the gene matches: 15. Looked up from germline, CDR1 is LNHDA and CDR2 is SQIVND (reference sequence). This CDR3 is built from 15 residues.

A note on this clone: Other DNA sequences from this sample encode an identical CDR3 as well. The chain combines TRBV5-1 with TRBJ2-5; the D is unclear. The CDR3 is 13 amino acids. CDR1 is SGHRS, CDR2 YFSETQ, per germline. The V and J ends lost 0 bases and 3 bases respectively, with 6 bases between them. The CDR3 DNA reads TGCGCCAGCAGCTTGGCAACGGAAGAGACCCAGTACTTC. The encoded protein is CASSLATEETQYF. Based on the CDR3 plus reference TRBV5-1 and TRBJ2-5, the full variable domain is KAGVTQTPRYLIKTRGQQVTLSCSPISGHRSVSWYQQTPGQGLQFLFEYFSETQRNKGNFPGRFSGRQFSNSRSEMNVSTLELGDSALYLCASSLATEETQYFGPGTRLLVL.

J is TRBJ1-1 and V is TRBV18; possible D gene TRBD1, 5 bases. V lost 5 bases to trimming and J lost 1 base, with 14 bases between them. CDR3 length: 15 residues. Germline V gene data show CDR1 as KGHSH and CDR2 as LQKENI. CDR3 in DNA: TGTGCCAGCTCAATCGGGGGAGTTAGGAACACTGAAGCTTTCTTT. Translated: CASSIGGVRNTEAFF.